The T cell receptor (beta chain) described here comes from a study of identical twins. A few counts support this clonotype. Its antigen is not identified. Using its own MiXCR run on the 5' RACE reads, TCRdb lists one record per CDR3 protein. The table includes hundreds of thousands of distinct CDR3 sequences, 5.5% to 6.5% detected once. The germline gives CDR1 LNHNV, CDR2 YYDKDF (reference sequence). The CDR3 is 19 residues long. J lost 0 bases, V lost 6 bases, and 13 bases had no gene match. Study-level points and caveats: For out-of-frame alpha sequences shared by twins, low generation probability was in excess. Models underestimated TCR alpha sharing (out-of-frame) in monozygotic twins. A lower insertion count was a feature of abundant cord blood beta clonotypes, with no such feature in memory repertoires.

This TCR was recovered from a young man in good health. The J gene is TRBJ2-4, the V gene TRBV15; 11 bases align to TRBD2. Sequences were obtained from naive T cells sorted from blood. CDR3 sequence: CATRWDDGLAGLAKNIQYF. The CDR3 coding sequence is TGTGCCACCAGGTGGGACGATGGACTAGCGGGCCTAGCCAAAAACATTCAGTACTTC.